The T cell receptor (beta chain) under discussion was sequenced for a study of STAT5B mutations in CD4+ large granular lymphocyte leukemia. Whole-study findings and limits: TRBV06-family usage was enriched in top patient clones (8/27) versus controls (2/35). Patient CD4-sorted repertoires looked more clonal than healthy CD4+ repertoires, even without putative leukemic clones. No patients shared main leukemic clonotypes, though around 25% appeared at low frequency elsewhere.

Per the study methods: Productive clonotypes were detectable down to 2.59 x 10-5 frequency. Produced via immunoSEQ multiplex PCR; TCRdb's table is partial and in-frame only. V and J calls and clone size are those listed in that table; D and trimming were worked out from the DNA. The table lists about 30,000 clones, under 85% of them singletons, with roughly 2.2% in the top ten. Worth noting for this clone: Its target is unknown.

The CDR3 spans 11 residues. CDR1 is SQVTM, CDR2 ANQGSEA, per germline. V was cut by 2 bases and J by 4 bases, with 4 bases left in between. This sequence joins TRBV29-1 and TRBJ2-3, with no clear D. The sequencing sample was made of CD4+ T cells from blood buffy coats. The TCR originated in a human donor in good health. CDR3 DNA sequence: TGCAGCGTTGAACCGGCAGATACGCAGTATTTT. As protein: CSVEPADTQYF.